The clone carrying this TCR beta chain showed up many times. Its antigen is as yet unknown. TCRdb re-derived calls from the 5' RACE reads in MiXCR, one entry per CDR3 protein. This sample carries 250,000 to 350,000 distinct CDR3 sequences, roughly 8.6% of them seen once, and the ten largest clones take roughly 6.4%. This sample stems from a study of identical twins. The CDR3 extends over 14 amino acids. The germline V and J ends were trimmed by 2 bases and 3 bases, with 12 bases remaining between them. Germline CDR1 is SGHRS and CDR2 is YFSETQ. Healthy Caucasians alone served as donors. Overall study findings and caveats: Because invariant MAIT and iNKT cells could be present, zero-insertion analyses could be partly confounded. Some out-of-frame alpha sequences were shared by twins, and these showed excess low generation probability.

These same data were also listed under a study on yellow fever vaccine responses in identical twins.

Sample: CD8+ T cells sorted from blood. V and J are TRBV5-1 and TRBJ2-7; D is perhaps TRBD2 (6 bases). The sequence was obtained from a woman between 18 and 29 years old in good health. The CDR3 coding sequence is TGCGCCAGCAGCTTCACTCAGGGAGGCTACGAGCAGTACTTC. The encoded protein is CASSFTQGGYEQYF.